The 5 T cell receptor beta chains below were found in one sample sequenced in a study of Ad26.COV2.S vaccination and SARS-CoV-2 variants. Data came from immunoSEQ multiplex PCR; TCRdb stores just in-frame clones and leaves some out. In the table there are hundreds of thousands of clones, around nine tenths of which are singletons. Documented treatment: some 20 received Ad26.COV2.S at low or high dose, single or two shots; roughly five received placebo; per-sample allocation not given. Sampling was done on day 63 after the first vaccine or placebo injection. Sequencing was performed on peripheral blood, taken in a trial of Ad26.COV2.S vaccine versus placebo. The source is a person aged 18 to 59 who received the Ad26.COV2.S COVID-19 vaccine or a placebo.

The J gene is TRBJ2-7, the V gene TRBV18; no definite D call. V dropped 3 bases and J dropped 4 bases, with 19 bases sitting between them. The CDR3 spans 16 residues. The germline gives CDR1 KGHSH, CDR2 LQKENI. The CDR3 region is CASSPDYSYPGYEQYF. In nucleotides, the CDR3 is TGTGCCAGCTCACCGGATTACAGTTATCCGGGTTACGAGCAGTACTTC. Drawing the rest from reference TRBV18 and TRBJ2-7, the complete variable domain is NAGVMQNPRHLVRRRGQEARLRCSPMKGHSHVYWYRQLPEEGLKFMVYLQKENIIDESGMPKERFSAEFPKEGPSILRIQQVVRGDSAAYFCASSPDYSYPGYEQYFGPGTRLTVT.

The genes are TRBV4-1 and TRBJ1-2; 9 bases are a match to TRBD1. With V trimmed by 0 bases and J by 0 bases, 8 bases remained unmatched. This CDR3 contains 18 residues. CDR1 and CDR2 (germline): MGHRA, YSYEKL. CDR3 amino acids: CASSQDPGQGPSNYGYTF. The CDR3 DNA reads TGCGCCAGCAGCCAAGATCCGGGACAGGGCCCGTCTAACTATGGCTACACCTTC.

The V and J genes are TRBV28 and TRBJ1-2; D not certain. The germline gives CDR1 MDHEN, CDR2 SYDVKM. V lost 7 bases to trimming and J lost 4 bases, with 16 bases between them. This CDR3 has 14 residues. The chain's CDR3 is CASTDSTGFYGYTF. CDR3 coding DNA: TGTGCCAGCACCGATTCCACGGGGTTCTATGGCTACACCTTC.

This chain links TRBV6-5 with TRBJ1-5; 7 bases match TRBD1. The CDR3 is 14 amino acids. The germline V gene has CDR1 MNHEY and CDR2 SVGAGI. With V trimmed by 8 bases and J by 2 bases, 6 bases remained unmatched. The CDR3 DNA follows: TGTGCCAGCTGCAGGGGGACTGGCAATCAGCCCCAGCATTTT. Translation gives CASCRGTGNQPQHF.

J is TRBJ1-6 and V is TRBV6-1; D remains ambiguous. The CDR3 runs to 13 residues. Per the germline V gene, CDR1 is MNHNS and CDR2 is SASEGT. The V gene lost 0 bases and the J gene lost 6 bases, with 3 bases spanning the gap. CDR3 nucleotide sequence: TGTGCCAGCAGTGAAGCTCCTAATTCACCCCTCCACTTT. It specifies CASSEAPNSPLHF.